A selection of T cell receptor beta chains follows, all from one sample in a study of CD8+CD57+ T cells in acquired aplastic anemia. TCRdb processed the reads anew with MiXCR; each CDR3 protein has one entry. Altogether about 180,000 distinct CDR3 sequences are present, approximately 46% being singletons, with the ten largest covering approximately 2.9%. The sample taken for sequencing was sorted CD4+, CD8+, or CD8+CD57+ T cells (not recorded which) from PBMCs. The receptors come from a human donor in good health. The CDR3 runs from the conserved cysteine through the conserved F or W. Fields, in order: CDR3 length, clone size, D gene, J gene, V gene, CDR3 DNA, CDR3 protein. D genes are given only for firm matches. Clone size, where shown, is once, few, many, or a class for clones that have expanded.

>14|many|TRBD2|TRBJ2-7|TRBV29-1
TGCAGCGTCTCCGGGACTAGCGGGAGGCTCGAGCAGTACTTC
CSVSGTSGRLEQYF
>13|.|TRBD1|TRBJ2-7|TRBV2
TGTGCCAGCAGTGAATCAGGGGGCTACGAGCAGTACTTC
CASSESGGYEQYF
>10|.|.|TRBJ1-3|TRBV19
TGTGCCAGTAGGAGGAACACCATATATTTT
CASRRNTIYF
>14|many|.|TRBJ1-6|TRBV25-1
TGTGCCAGCAGCGAAACGGGGGGCAGTTCACCCCTCCACTTT
CASSETGGSSPLHF
>13|many|.|TRBJ1-1|TRBV9
TGTGCCAGCAGCGTAATAATGAACACTGAAGCTTTCTTT
CASSVIMNTEAFF
>15|.|.|TRBJ2-7|TRBV14
TGTGCCAGCAGCCAAGAAGTAGCCCGCAGTGTAGAGCAGTACTTC
CASSQEVARSVEQYF
>15|many|TRBD1|TRBJ1-4|TRBV12-3/TRBV12-4
TGTGCCAGCAGCCCACAGGGGACAGTCGTGGAAAAACTGTTTTTT
CASSPQGTVVEKLFF
>13|.|.|TRBJ1-2|TRBV7-3
TGTGCCAGCAGCTTAGGGCAGGGTGGAGGCTACACCTTC
CASSLGQGGGYTF
>15|.|TRBD1|TRBJ1-1|TRBV25-1
TGTGCCACCCAAGATCGACAGGGGATGAACACTGAAGCTTTCTTT
CATQDRQGMNTEAFF
>15|.|TRBD1|TRBJ1-1|TRBV6-1
TGTGCCAGCAGCCCTAGGGACAGGGGGAACACTGAAGCTTTCTTT
CASSPRDRGNTEAFF
>17|.|TRBD2|TRBJ2-3|TRBV6-2/TRBV6-3
TGTGCCAGCAGTTACTCCCGTCTAGCGGGGGCCACAGATACGCAGTATTTT
CASSYSRLAGATDTQYF
>15|.|TRBD1|TRBJ2-3|TRBV10-3
TGTGCCATCAGTGATTTGGGGACAGGCACAGATACGCAGTATTTT
CAISDLGTGTDTQYF
>14|.|.|TRBJ2-1|TRBV24-1
TGTGCCACCAGTGCTAGAGGGGCCGACAATGAGCAGTTCTTC
CATSARGADNEQFF
>14|few|TRBD2|TRBJ2-1|TRBV6-1
TGTGCCAGCAGCTCGGGGGGGCGGGGCAATGAGCAGTTCTTC
CASSSGGRGNEQFF
>14|many|.|TRBJ1-1|TRBV6-5
TGTGCCAGCAGGCCCAGGGAAATGAACACTGAAGCTTTCTTT
CASRPREMNTEAFF
>12|few|.|TRBJ2-7|TRBV30
TGTGCCTGGAGTTTAACGGGCTACGAGCAGTACTTC
CAWSLTGYEQYF
>14|few|.|TRBJ2-7|TRBV7-4
TGTGCCAGCAGCTTATTCCCGGGTTCCTACGAGCAGTACTTC
CASSLFPGSYEQYF
>13|.|TRBD1|TRBJ1-2|TRBV18
TGTGCCAGCTCACCTTCGACAGGGGCTGGCTACACCTTC
CASSPSTGAGYTF
>15|.|.|TRBJ2-2|TRBV5-8
TGTGCCAGCAGCTTGTCTACAGGGAACACCGGGGAGCTGTTTTTT
CASSLSTGNTGELFF
>14|few|TRBD1|TRBJ2-7|TRBV18
TGTGCCAGCTCGCCGAGGACAGGGGTAGACGAGCAGTACTTC
CASSPRTGVDEQYF
>15|.|TRBD2|TRBJ2-1|TRBV2
TGTGCCAGCAGCTCGCGGGAGATGGACTACAATGAGCAGTTCTTC
CASSSREMDYNEQFF
>15|many|TRBD2|TRBJ2-7|TRBV20-1
TGCAGTGCCAACCCCGGGACTAGCGGGAGCTACGAGCAGTACTTC
CSANPGTSGSYEQYF
>16|many|TRBD2|TRBJ2-2|TRBV19
TGTGCCAGTAGTCATGGCGGGAGGGGTTCAGCCGGGGAGCTGTTTTTT
CASSHGGRGSAGELFF
>13|.|.|TRBJ2-5|TRBV2
TGTGCCAGCAGTGAGCCGAGCCAAGAGACCCAGTACTTC
CASSEPSQETQYF
>13|few|TRBD1|TRBJ1-2|TRBV28
TGTGCCAGCAACCCAGGGGGGGTCCCTGGCTACACCTTC
CASNPGGVPGYTF
>15|few|.|TRBJ2-1|TRBV6-1
TGTGCCAGCAGTGGGTCCGGGACGAAGAACAATGAGCAGTTCTTC
CASSGSGTKNNEQFF
>18|.|.|TRBJ1-3|TRBV18
TGTGCCAGCTCACCACGTGGACAGCCTTCTGGAGCTGGAAACACCATATATTTT
CASSPRGQPSGAGNTIYF
>14|.|.|TRBJ1-1|TRBV24-1
TGTGCCACCAGCCTTTCCCAGGGAGCAAATGAAGCTTTCTTT
CATSLSQGANEAFF
>14|few|TRBD1|TRBJ1-4|TRBV2
TGTGCCAGCAGCGTACAGGGGACTAATGAAAAACTGTTTTTT
CASSVQGTNEKLFF
>17|.|.|TRBJ1-3|TRBV5-1
TGCGCCAGCAGCTTGGGTATGGAGGGGGTAAAAAGAAACACCATATATTTT
CASSLGMEGVKRNTIYF
>11|.|.|TRBJ1-3|TRBV15
TGTGCCACCAGCAGAGGTGGGAGAGCGGATTTT
CATSRGGRADF
>15|.|.|TRBJ2-1|TRBV24-1
TGTGCCACCAGTGCACAAAGGGGGGTCAACAATGAGCAGTTCTTC
CATSAQRGVNNEQFF
>14|.|.|TRBJ2-5|TRBV19
TGTGCCAGTAGTATGGGGGACCTAGGGGAGACCCAGTACTTC
CASSMGDLGETQYF
>15|.|TRBD1|TRBJ2-3|TRBV7-3
TGTGCCAGCAGCCGACAGGGGGGTGATACAGATACGCAGTATTTT
CASSRQGGDTDTQYF
>12|.|.|TRBJ1-5|TRBV2
TGTGCCAGCAGTAATAGCAATCAGCCCCAGCATTTT
CASSNSNQPQHF
>14|many|TRBD2|TRBJ2-7|TRBV19
TGTGCCAGTACCCCGAGCGGGAGAACGGCCGAGCAGTACTTC
CASTPSGRTAEQYF
>15|many|TRBD1|TRBJ2-5|TRBV7-7
TGTGTTAGCAGCCCAGGGACAGGGGTACAAGAGACCCAGTACTTC
CVSSPGTGVQETQYF
>14|.|.|TRBJ1-1|TRBV3-1
TGTGCCAGCAGCCCTCCGGCGAGGGCAACTGAAGCTTTCTTT
CASSPPARATEAFF
>11|.|.|TRBJ1-1|TRBV29-1
TGCAGCGTTGATTGGCAGACCGTGTCTTTCTTT
CSVDWQTVSFF
>14|.|.|TRBJ1-2|TRBV10-3
TGTGCCACCCAGCAGCACGAGGCCAGGGATGGCTACACCTTC
CATQQHEARDGYTF
>14|once|.|TRBJ2-6|TRBV20-1
TGCAGTGCTAGGGCCCCGACCTCGGCCAACGTCCTGACTTTC
CSARAPTSANVLTF
>15|.|TRBD1|TRBJ2-7|TRBV15
TGTGCCACCAGCAAGGGACAGGGTACGAGGGGTGAGCAGTACTTC
CATSKGQGTRGEQYF
>13|once|.|TRBJ1-4|TRBV2
TGTGCCAGCGCATGGCAGAACAATGAAAAACTGTTTTTT
CASAWQNNEKLFF
>13|few|TRBD1|TRBJ1-2|TRBV10-2
TGCGCCATATTAGGACAGGGGAGGAATGGCTACACCTTC
CAILGQGRNGYTF
>13|few|TRBD1|TRBJ1-2|TRBV29-1
TGCAGCGTTGTAGGAGCAGGGGGCTTTGGCTACACCTTC
CSVVGAGGFGYTF
>15|.|TRBD1|TRBJ1-6|TRBV5-1
TGCGCCAGCAGCGCAGGACAGGGGGCAAATTCACCCCTCCACTTT
CASSAGQGANSPLHF
>17|.|TRBD2|TRBJ2-2|TRBV9
TGTGCCAGCAGCGTATTCAAGAGCGGGGGGAGGACCGGGGAGCTGTTTTTT
CASSVFKSGGRTGELFF
>17|.|.|TRBJ2-7|TRBV24-1
TGTGCCACCAGTGATCCCCTCGGGCCGCCTTGTATCTACGAGCAGTACTTC
CATSDPLGPPCIYEQYF
>14|.|TRBD2|TRBJ2-7|TRBV10-3
TGTGCCATCACCTCAAGCGGGAGTGGTTACGAGCAGTACTTC
CAITSSGSGYEQYF
>13|.|.|TRBJ2-7|TRBV7-9
TGTGCCAGCAGCTCCCCGAGGGAGATCGAGCAGTACTTC
CASSSPREIEQYF
>15|many|.|TRBJ1-4|TRBV19
TGTGCCAGTACAGACCGAGCTGCAACTAATGAAAAACTGTTTTTT
CASTDRAATNEKLFF
>16|many|.|TRBJ2-3|TRBV20-1
TGCAGTGCTAGAGATTACCGGGCCGGGGTTGGGGATACGCAGTATTTT
CSARDYRAGVGDTQYF
>14|.|.|TRBJ1-2|TRBV19
TGTGCCAGTAGCGCGTGGGGAGCTAACTATGGCTACACCTTC
CASSAWGANYGYTF
>13|many|.|TRBJ1-5|TRBV19
TGTGCCAGTAGCATCGGGCAGAATCAGCCCCAGCATTTT
CASSIGQNQPQHF
>17|.|TRBD2|TRBJ2-3|TRBV24-1
TGTGCCACCAGTGATCCTATAGCGGGAGGATTAGGAGATACGCAGTATTTT
CATSDPIAGGLGDTQYF
>13|once|.|TRBJ2-2|TRBV9
TGTGCCAGCAGCGTACAGGGTACAGGGGAGCTGTTTTTT
CASSVQGTGELFF
>12|many|.|TRBJ1-6|TRBV30
TGTGCCTGGAGTCAGAGAGGGAGGCCCCTCCACTTT
CAWSQRGRPLHF